A selection of T cell receptor beta chains follows, all from one sample in a study of yellow fever vaccine responses in identical twins. TCRdb reprocessed the RT-PCR reads via MiXCR and lists one record per CDR3 protein. The sample has about 2,200 distinct CDR3 sequences, less than 85% seen once. The specimen was T cells from blood (PBMCs), unsorted or a sorted subset (not recorded which), collected before or after yellow fever vaccination (not recorded which). All receptors come from a woman between 18 and 29 years old who received the yellow fever vaccine. CDR3s include the opening cysteine and the closing phenylalanine or tryptophan. Fields, in order: J gene, D gene, clone size, V gene, CDR3 DNA, CDR3 protein. The D gene is left open where the match is weak. Some rows have no size entry. The others give once, few or many, or a class for an expanded clone.

TRBJ1-5 - - TRBV6-1 TGTGCCAGCAGCGTCCGGGTGGTTCAGCCCCAGCATTTT CASSVRVVQPQHF
TRBJ2-4 - once TRBV11-2 TGTGCCAGCAGCTTAGGGAGGGTAACCAAAAACATTCAGTACTTC CASSLGRVTKNIQYF
TRBJ2-2 - - TRBV7-3 TGTGCCAGCAGCCCCGACACCGGGGAGCTGTTTTTT CASSPDTGELFF
TRBJ2-3 - - TRBV20-1 TGCAGTGCTACAGCTGGAGTGGCAGATACGCAGTATTTT CSATAGVADTQYF
TRBJ2-5 - - TRBV7-6 TGTGCCAGCAGCTTAGGAGTTGGGACAATACAAGAGACCCAGTACTTC CASSLGVGTIQETQYF
TRBJ1-1 - - TRBV21-1 TGTGCCAGCATTTGGGGACCTCGGGGGCCTGAAGCTTTCTTT CASIWGPRGPEAFF
TRBJ2-2 - - TRBV19 TGTGCCAGTAGTCAGGACTCGAACACCGGGGAGCTGTTTTTT CASSQDSNTGELFF
TRBJ2-5 - - TRBV6-2/TRBV6-3 TGTGCCAGCAGTTCGGGGGCCCAGTACTTC CASSSGAQYF
TRBJ1-6 - - TRBV16 TGTGCCAGCAGCCGGCAAGTCCCCTCCTATAATTCACCCCTCCACTTT CASSRQVPSYNSPLHF
TRBJ1-2 - once TRBV3-1 TGTGCCAGCAGCCAAGATAATCGAGCTACAAACTATGGCTACACCTTC CASSQDNRATNYGYTF
TRBJ1-2 - - TRBV2 TGTGCCAGCAGTGTGGGGGCCGGAGGGTATGGCTACACCTTC CASSVGAGGYGYTF
TRBJ1-5 - - TRBV10-2 TGCGCCAGCAGGGGGACGGCGAATCAGCCCCAGCATTTT CASRGTANQPQHF
TRBJ2-1 - once TRBV11-1 TGTGCCAGCAGCTTAGGCCGGGAGTCGTACAATGAGCAGTTCTTC CASSLGRESYNEQFF
TRBJ1-4 TRBD1 - TRBV20-1 TGCAGTGCTAGAGGGGGCTACGACAGGGGGCGATCTAATGAAAAACTGTTTTTT CSARGGYDRGRSNEKLFF
TRBJ2-1 - once TRBV15 TGTGCCACCAGCAGTGGCCGGGGAAGCTCCTACAATGAGCAGTTCTTC CATSSGRGSSYNEQFF
TRBJ2-7 - - TRBV11-3 TGTGCCAGCAGCCCATCGTCGCCCAACGAGCAGTACTTC CASSPSSPNEQYF
TRBJ2-5 - - TRBV12-3/TRBV12-4 TGTGCCAGCCTCCCTGGGCGGGCGCGGGACCAAGAGACCCAGTACTTC CASLPGRARDQETQYF
TRBJ2-7 TRBD1 - TRBV11-2 TGTGCCAGCAGCTCGCAGACAGGGTCCTCCTACGAGCAGTACTTC CASSSQTGSSYEQYF
TRBJ2-5 - - TRBV12-3/TRBV12-4 TGTGCCAGCAAGAAGCTAGAGACCCAGTACTTC CASKKLETQYF
TRBJ2-3 - - TRBV19 TGTGCCAGTATGCAGGCGGCGGGCACAGATACGCAGTATTTT CASMQAAGTDTQYF
TRBJ2-1 TRBD2 - TRBV29-1 TGCAGCGATCTAGCGGCGCACTACAATGAGCAGTTCTTC CSDLAAHYNEQFF
TRBJ2-5 - - TRBV18 TGTGCCAGCTCCCCGTGGGGCGAAGAGACCCAGTACTTC CASSPWGEETQYF
TRBJ2-1 TRBD1 - TRBV20-1 TGCAGTGCAGGAAGACAGGGCTCCTACAATGAGCAGTTCTTC CSAGRQGSYNEQFF
TRBJ1-1 - - TRBV6-1 TGTGCCAGCAACGAGAGACAGAACACTGAAGCTTTCTTT CASNERQNTEAFF
TRBJ1-1 - few TRBV10-1 TGCGCCAGCAGACAACAGGGGAACACTGAAGCTTTCTTT CASRQQGNTEAFF
TRBJ2-1 TRBD2 - TRBV5-1 TGCGCCAGCAGCTCGGGACTAGCAGAATACAATGAGCAGTTCTTC CASSSGLAEYNEQFF
TRBJ2-7 - - TRBV29-1 TGCAGCGTTGTAGAGGTCTACGAGCAGTACTTC CSVVEVYEQYF
TRBJ2-5 - - TRBV5-4 TGTGCCAGCAGCTTGGCCTCGGAGACCCAGTACTTC CASSLASETQYF
TRBJ1-6 - - TRBV18 TGTGCCAGCTCACCCGAGCGGTTCGATTCACTCCTCCACTTT CASSPERFDSLLHF
TRBJ2-2 - once TRBV2 TGTGCCAGCACCACAGAAAACACCGGGGAGCTGTTTTTT CASTTENTGELFF
TRBJ2-5 - - TRBV7-9 TGTGCCAGCAGCCTCCGTAGGGGGGCAGAGACCCAGTACTTC CASSLRRGAETQYF
TRBJ1-1 - - TRBV19 TGTGCCAGTATCGGACAGCCTGAAGCTTTCTTT CASIGQPEAFF
TRBJ2-1 - - TRBV11-2 TGTGCCAGCAGCTTACAGGAGTCTATGTACAATGAGCAGTTCTTC CASSLQESMYNEQFF
TRBJ1-5 - - TRBV11-2 TGTGCCAGCAGCTTAGATACCATCTGGCAGCCCCAGCATTTT CASSLDTIWQPQHF
TRBJ2-3 TRBD1 - TRBV10-1 TGCGCCAGCAGTCAAGGCAGGGGGCTGTTGGTCGCAGATACGCAGTATTTT CASSQGRGLLVADTQYF
TRBJ2-1 - - TRBV2 TGTGCCAGCAGTGAACGACTAGTTGGGTACAATGAGCAGTTCTTC CASSERLVGYNEQFF
TRBJ1-2 TRBD1 few TRBV2 TGTGCCAGCGGTGAGGACAGGGGGGATGGCTACACCTTC CASGEDRGDGYTF
TRBJ1-1 - - TRBV6-2/TRBV6-3 TGTGCCAGCAGTTACCCCGTCGGACGCATGAACACTGAAGCTTTCTTT CASSYPVGRMNTEAFF
TRBJ1-5 - - TRBV5-6 TGTGCCAGCAGCTTGGATAGCCGAGGCAATCAGCCCCAGCATTTT CASSLDSRGNQPQHF
TRBJ2-1 TRBD2 few TRBV29-1 TGCAGCGTTCTTAACCTAGCGGGAGGGAACAATGAGCAGTTCTTC CSVLNLAGGNNEQFF
TRBJ2-7 - - TRBV11-3 TGTGCCAGCACCATACGTCGGGGTAAAGACTACGAGCAGTACTTC CASTIRRGKDYEQYF
TRBJ1-1 - - TRBV10-3 TGTGCCATCAGTGAGTCGCGACGAGGGGTCCCTGAAGCTTTCTTT CAISESRRGVPEAFF
TRBJ2-1 - few TRBV13 TGTGCCAGCACGGGTTACAATGAGCAGTTCTTC CASTGYNEQFF
TRBJ2-1 - - TRBV3-1 TGTGCCAGCAGCCAAGGCTTGGGGCCTGACAATGAGCAGTTCTTC CASSQGLGPDNEQFF
TRBJ1-3 - - TRBV18 TGTGCCAACCGCATATCATCTGGAAACACCATATATTTT CANRISSGNTIYF
TRBJ2-5 TRBD2 - TRBV19 TGTGCCAGTAGTATGATCGGGGGGGGTCCAGGAGAGACCCAGTACTTC CASSMIGGGPGETQYF
TRBJ1-1 TRBD1 - TRBV6-1 TGTGCCAGCAGTGGGGACAGCCGGAACACTGAAGCTTTCTTT CASSGDSRNTEAFF
TRBJ2-5 - - TRBV20-1 TGCAGTGCCCGACGGTTGAAAACTCAAGAGACCCAGTACTTC CSARRLKTQETQYF
TRBJ2-7 - - TRBV2 TGTGCCAGCAACGGGGACCTCTCCTACGAGCAGTACTTC CASNGDLSYEQYF
TRBJ2-7 TRBD2 - TRBV2 TGTGCCAGCAGTGTAGAAACTAGCGGTACCTACGAGCAGTACTTC CASSVETSGTYEQYF